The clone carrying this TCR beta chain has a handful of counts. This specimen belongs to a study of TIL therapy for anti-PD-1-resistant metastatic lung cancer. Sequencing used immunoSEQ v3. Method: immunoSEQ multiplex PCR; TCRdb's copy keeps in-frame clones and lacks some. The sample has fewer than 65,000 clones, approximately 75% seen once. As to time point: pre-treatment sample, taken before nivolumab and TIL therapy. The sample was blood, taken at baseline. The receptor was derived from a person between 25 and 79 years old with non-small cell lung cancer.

The CDR3 nucleotides are TGTGCCAGTAGTATCCGGGACGGTGAGTTCTACGAGCAGTACTTC. It is translated as CASSIRDGEFYEQYF. The chain is built from TRBV19 and TRBJ2-7; possibly TRBD1 or TRBD2 for D (5 bases each). V lost 3 bases to trimming and J lost 3 bases, with 15 bases between them. This CDR3 has 15 amino acids. Germline values: CDR1 LNHDA, CDR2 SQIVND (reference sequence).